This T cell receptor beta chain was captured by sequencing in a study of blood T cells in healthy people across ages. There are 12 residues in the CDR3. Germline loops: CDR1 MDHEN, CDR2 SYDVKM. Combining a sample-barcoded 5' primer with a J-beta primer mix, a second PCR ran for 7 to 11 cycles. MiXCR was run by TCRdb on the 5' RACE reads, yielding one entry per CDR3 protein. The sample has around 1,500,000 distinct CDR3 sequences, about 28% seen once. Per sample, no less than 5 micrograms of total RNA were extracted. Sequences were obtained from blood. The clonotype was recovered from a woman in her thirties in good health. This chain uses TRBV28 with TRBJ1-2; unclear D gene. The CDR3 nucleotides read TGTGTCAGTGCGGACTCCACTGGCGGCTACACCTTC. Its protein product is CVSADSTGGYTF.